In its sample, the clone carrying this TCR beta chain was seen a few times. Each population that was sorted was more than 95% pure. The entry originates in a study of beta chain features in type 1 diabetes. Study-wide context: All samples combined gave 107,917,701 sorted cells for examination.

As every portion of the isolated RNA was reverse transcribed, the sequencing read expressed TCRB transcripts. TCRdb's copy holds only in-frame clones and misses some; the assay was immunoSEQ multiplex PCR. Here the sample spans under 450,000 clones, approximately 13% being singletons. This CDR3 region has 14 residues. With 4 bases clipped from V and 7 bases from J, the junction kept 9 bases outside the gene matches. In germline, CDR1 is LNHDA, CDR2 SQIVND (reference sequence). The receptor was isolated from a man aged 30-40 years in good health. The sequenced sample consisted of naive CD4+ T cells from blood. The chain links TRBV19 to TRBJ2-7; TRBD1 agrees at 8 bases. This CDR3 is CASSNGTGSTEQYV. In nucleotides, the CDR3 is TGTGCCAGTAGTAATGGGACAGGATCCACTGAGCAGTACGTC.